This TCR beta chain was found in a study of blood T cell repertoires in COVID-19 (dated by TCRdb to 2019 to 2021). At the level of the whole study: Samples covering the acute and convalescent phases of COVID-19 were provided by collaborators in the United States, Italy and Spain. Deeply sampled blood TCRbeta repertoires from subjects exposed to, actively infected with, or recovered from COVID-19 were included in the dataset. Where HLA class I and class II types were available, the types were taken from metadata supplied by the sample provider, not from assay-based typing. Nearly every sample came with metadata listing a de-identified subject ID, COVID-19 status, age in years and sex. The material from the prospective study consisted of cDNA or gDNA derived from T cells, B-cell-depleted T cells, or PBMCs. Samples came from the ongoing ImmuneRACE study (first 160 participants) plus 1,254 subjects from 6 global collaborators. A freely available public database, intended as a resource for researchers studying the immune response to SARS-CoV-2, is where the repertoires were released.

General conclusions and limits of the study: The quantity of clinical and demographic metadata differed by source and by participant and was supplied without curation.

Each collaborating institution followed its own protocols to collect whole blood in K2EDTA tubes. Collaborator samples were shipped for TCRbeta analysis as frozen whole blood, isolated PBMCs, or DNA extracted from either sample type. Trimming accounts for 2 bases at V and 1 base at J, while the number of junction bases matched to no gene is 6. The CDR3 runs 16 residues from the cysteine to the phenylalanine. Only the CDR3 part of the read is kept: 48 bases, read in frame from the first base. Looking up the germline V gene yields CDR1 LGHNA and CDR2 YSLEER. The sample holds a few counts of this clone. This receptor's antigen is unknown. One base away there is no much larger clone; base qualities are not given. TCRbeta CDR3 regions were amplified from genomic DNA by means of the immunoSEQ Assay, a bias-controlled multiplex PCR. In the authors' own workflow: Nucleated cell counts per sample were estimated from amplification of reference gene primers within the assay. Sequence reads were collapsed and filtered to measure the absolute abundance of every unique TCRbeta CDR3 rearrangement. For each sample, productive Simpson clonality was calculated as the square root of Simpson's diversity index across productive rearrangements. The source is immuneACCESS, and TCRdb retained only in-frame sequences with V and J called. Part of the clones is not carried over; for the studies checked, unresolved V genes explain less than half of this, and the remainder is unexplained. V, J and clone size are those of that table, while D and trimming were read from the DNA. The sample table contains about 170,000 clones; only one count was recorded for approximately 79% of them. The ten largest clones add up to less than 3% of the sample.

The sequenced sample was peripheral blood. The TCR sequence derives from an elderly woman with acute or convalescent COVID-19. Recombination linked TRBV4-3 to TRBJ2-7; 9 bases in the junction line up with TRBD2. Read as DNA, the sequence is TGCGCCAGCAGCCAAACCGGGCTAGCGGGATCCTACGAGCAGTACTTC. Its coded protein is CASSQTGLAGSYEQYF.